This section outlines one TCR beta chain sequence together with its context. Other DNA sequences in the same sample also yield this CDR3. The data were taken from a study of control samples from healthy donors and cancer patients. CDR1 and CDR2 from the germline V gene are SEHNR and FQNEAQ (reference sequence). V was pared by 4 bases and J by 8 bases, with 11 bases between. There are 12 residues in the CDR3. Sequenced by immunoSEQ multiplex PCR; TCRdb stores in-frame clones only, minus some. Of about 120,000 clones listed, around 86% are singletons. This chain connects TRBV7-9 to TRBJ1-2; D unclear. This sequence originates from a man aged 40-49 years in good health. The sequencing sample was made of blood. This CDR3 reads CASSSGEAGYTF. The CDR3 nucleotides read TGTGCCAGCAGCTCCGGTGAGGCGGGCTACACCTTC.